The rows below give T cell receptor beta chains drawn from one sample of a study of T-cell reconstitution after alpha-beta-depleted transplantation in children. TCRdb called the PCR reads again in MiXCR, with one record for every CDR3 protein. This table has around 480,000 distinct CDR3 sequences, 32% appearing once. The starting material was PBMCs from the stem cell graft donor, obtained from the stem cell graft. These receptors were obtained from a human donor who donated a stem cell graft to a child with aplastic anemia. The CDR3 runs from the conserved cysteine through the conserved F or W. The D gene is left open where the match is weak. Size tells how often a clone was seen (once, few, many) or the class of an expanded clone, and some rows leave it out.

d_call	v_call	j_call	clone_size	cdr3_nt	cdr3_aa
NA	TRBV20-1	TRBJ2-5	NA	TGCAGTGCTAGCGGAGACAGTAAGCAAGAGACCCAGTACTTC	CSASGDSKQETQYF
NA	TRBV12-3/TRBV12-4	TRBJ1-5	few	TGTGCCAGCAGTTCGGACTGGGTTGGGCAGCCCCAGCATTTT	CASSSDWVGQPQHF
TRBD2	TRBV12-3/TRBV12-4	TRBJ2-7	NA	TGTGCCAGCAGTTTAGTAGCTCCGGGACTAGCGGGAGTAGCCTACGAGCAGTACTTC	CASSLVAPGLAGVAYEQYF
NA	TRBV5-4	TRBJ2-3	once	TGTGCCAGCAGCTTGGCGAATGGCGGGACCACAGATACGCAGTATTTT	CASSLANGGTTDTQYF
TRBD1	TRBV20-1	TRBJ1-5	NA	TGCAGTGCTGACGGGACAGGGGTCTCCACGTGGAGCAATCAGCCCCAGCATTTT	CSADGTGVSTWSNQPQHF
TRBD1	TRBV15	TRBJ1-2	NA	TGTGCCACCAGCAGAGGCCTCGTCAGAGGGGGCATCGGCTACACCTTC	CATSRGLVRGGIGYTF
NA	TRBV12-3/TRBV12-4	TRBJ2-1	many	TGTGCCAGCAGTTTAACGTCGACCCTCCACAATGAGCAGTTCTTC	CASSLTSTLHNEQFF
NA	TRBV15	TRBJ2-3	NA	TGTGCCACCAGCGGAAGGGGCACTACAGATACGCAGTATTTT	CATSGRGTTDTQYF
NA	TRBV12-3/TRBV12-4	TRBJ2-2	once	TGTGCCAGCAGTCCAGGGGGGAAGGCCCGGGAGCTGTTTTTT	CASSPGGKARELFF
TRBD1	TRBV6-1	TRBJ2-7	few	TGTGCCAGCAGCGAAACTGGGACAGGGTCCTACGAGCAGTACTTC	CASSETGTGSYEQYF
NA	TRBV29-1	TRBJ2-5	NA	TGCAGCGTTGAAGGGGGGGGGCTTGAGACCCAGTACTTC	CSVEGGGLETQYF
NA	TRBV7-9	TRBJ1-5	NA	TGTGCCAGCAGCTTATCGCCAGGGGTCGGGGTCCGGCCCCAGCATTTT	CASSLSPGVGVRPQHF
NA	TRBV14	TRBJ1-1	NA	TGTGCCAGCAGCCAAGCTATGAACACTGAAGCTTTCTTT	CASSQAMNTEAFF
NA	TRBV6-5	TRBJ2-5	NA	TGTGCCAGCAGTTACGGACAGTTCCAAGAGACCCAGTACTTC	CASSYGQFQETQYF
TRBD2	TRBV20-1	TRBJ2-2	NA	TGCAGTGCTAGGAGGACTAGCGGGAACACCGGGGAGCTGTTTTTT	CSARRTSGNTGELFF
NA	TRBV13	TRBJ1-1	once	TGTGCCAGCAGCTTCCCTTCTGTAGGGGTGAACACTGAAGCTTTCTTT	CASSFPSVGVNTEAFF
NA	TRBV20-1	TRBJ2-1	few	TGCAGTGCTGGGACCTGGGATGAGCAGTTCTTC	CSAGTWDEQFF
TRBD1	TRBV20-1	TRBJ2-7	NA	TGCAGTGCTCCGGGACAGGGGTACGAGCAGTACTTC	CSAPGQGYEQYF
NA	TRBV18	TRBJ2-3	NA	TGTGCCAGCTCACCACAGGGAGTCACAGATACGCAGTATTTT	CASSPQGVTDTQYF
NA	TRBV7-2	TRBJ2-7	NA	TGTGCCAGCAGCTTGGACCCGGGACTCAGCTCCTACGAGCAGTACTTC	CASSLDPGLSSYEQYF
TRBD1	TRBV20-1	TRBJ2-1	NA	TGCAGTGCTAGAGGTCAGGGGGCGGCCGGGCAGTTCTTC	CSARGQGAAGQFF
TRBD1	TRBV7-2	TRBJ2-7	NA	TGTGCCAGCAGTGTAGTTGGGACAGGGTTCATACACGAGCAGTACTTC	CASSVVGTGFIHEQYF
TRBD1	TRBV10-3	TRBJ2-5	NA	TGTGCCATCAGTCAGGGGGCCGGGGAGACCCAGTACTTC	CAISQGAGETQYF
TRBD2	TRBV24-1	TRBJ2-1	once	TGTGCCCTAGCGGCCAAAAACTACAATGAGCAGTTCTTC	CALAAKNYNEQFF
TRBD1	TRBV29-1	TRBJ1-5	many	TGCAGCGTTCAGGGGGGGAATCAGCCCCAGCATTTT	CSVQGGNQPQHF
TRBD2	TRBV6-1	TRBJ2-1	few	TGTGCCAGCAGTGAAGAAATAGCGGGAGGTTACAATGAGCAGTTCTTC	CASSEEIAGGYNEQFF
NA	TRBV15	TRBJ1-1	few	TGTGCCACCAGCAGAGCAAGGGATATGAACACTGAAGCTTTCTTT	CATSRARDMNTEAFF
NA	TRBV5-4	TRBJ1-4	NA	TGTGCCAGCAGCATGGACGGAACTAATGAAAAACTGTTTTTT	CASSMDGTNEKLFF
TRBD1	TRBV12-3/TRBV12-4	TRBJ1-1	few	TGTGCCAGCAGACCGACGGGACAGACGAACACTGAAGCTTTCTTT	CASRPTGQTNTEAFF
NA	TRBV20-1	TRBJ1-1	NA	TGCAGTGCTAGAATGTCACTGGGCCCGAACAGTGAAGCTTTCTTT	CSARMSLGPNSEAFF
TRBD1	TRBV6-1	TRBJ1-2	few	TGTGCCAGCAGTACCGGGACAGGATCTAACTATGGCTACACCTTC	CASSTGTGSNYGYTF
NA	TRBV27	TRBJ1-1	NA	TGTGCCAGCAGTTTATCAGACAGGAACACTGAAGCTTTCTTT	CASSLSDRNTEAFF
NA	TRBV7-2	TRBJ2-3	NA	TGTGCCAGCAGCTTAGGGGTGGGGCGTCCTAGCACAGATACGCAGTATTTT	CASSLGVGRPSTDTQYF
NA	TRBV28	TRBJ2-3	NA	TGTGCCAGCACCCTAGGGGTCGGGAGCACAGATACGCAGTATTTT	CASTLGVGSTDTQYF
NA	TRBV18	TRBJ2-1	NA	TGTGCCAGCTCAGCGGGGACCTACAATGAGCAGTTCTTC	CASSAGTYNEQFF
NA	TRBV30	TRBJ2-1	NA	TGTGCCTGGACTATGACAGGCAGGAACTACAATGAGCAGTTCTTC	CAWTMTGRNYNEQFF
NA	TRBV29-1	TRBJ1-2	NA	TGCAGCGTTGATGGAAATGGGGAGTCAGGGTATGGCTACACCTTC	CSVDGNGESGYGYTF
NA	TRBV5-1	TRBJ2-3	few	TGCGCCAGCAGCTTGGTACCTAGCACAGATACGCAGTATTTT	CASSLVPSTDTQYF